The clone carrying this TCR beta chain was seen only once. Trimming cost V 5 bases and J 7 bases, with 8 bases left between them. Germline loops: CDR1 MDHEN, CDR2 SYDVKM. This CDR3 region has 11 residues. This record comes from a study of blood T cell repertoires in COVID-19. Study details: From T cells, B-cell-depleted T cells, or PBMCs came the material, which was cDNA or gDNA.

Clones were sequenced by immunoSEQ multiplex PCR, and TCRdb holds only the in-frame ones, with some missing. The sample carries approximately 120,000 clones, 85% to 90% recorded once. The sequence derives from a human donor in a cohort sampled during active COVID-19. The chain combines TRBV28 with TRBJ1-1; D gene ambiguous. The sequencing sample was made of peripheral blood. This CDR3 reads CASSPRDEAFF. In DNA, the CDR3 is TGTGCCAGCAGTCCTCGGGATGAAGCTTTCTTT.